These 13 T cell receptor beta chains came from one sample sequenced in a study of PD-L1 blockade in urothelial cancer. This table comes from immunoSEQ multiplex PCR, and its TCRdb copy is limited to in-frame clones, with some not included. This sample carries roughly 51,000 clones, around 82% of them seen once, and the ten largest clones take approximately 2%. This sample's time point: peripheral blood 6 weeks after treatment start. The source material was PBMCs, sampled around atezolizumab (anti-PD-L1) treatment. These receptors were collected from a man aged 50-59 years with urothelial cancer.

This clone was recorded once. The V gene is TRBV7-3, the J gene TRBJ1-4; D is unclear. The CDR3 has 14 residues. Germline assignment: CDR1 SGHTA and CDR2 FQGTGA. Trimming took off 5 bases at V and 4 bases at J, with 11 bases between the two ends. CDR3 DNA sequence: TGTGCCAGCAGCACGACAAGAGTTAATGAAAAACTGTTTTTT. This codes for CASSTTRVNEKLFF.

The chain combines TRBV29-1 with TRBJ2-7; the D gene is possibly TRBD1 (6 bases). This CDR3 has 13 amino acids. The germline V and J ends were trimmed by 2 bases and 1 base, with 9 bases remaining between them. Germline assignment: CDR1 SQVTM and CDR2 ANQGSEA. The chain's CDR3 is CSVEIQGSYEQYF. The DNA for the CDR3 is TGCAGCGTTGAAATCCAGGGGTCCTACGAGCAGTACTTC.

The chain uses TRBV30 and TRBJ1-2; 8 nucleotides align to TRBD1. CDR1 is GTSNPN and CDR2 is SVGIG in the germline V gene (reference sequence). Trimming removed 1 base from V and 4 bases from J; junction bases left unmatched: 8. This CDR3 has 15 residues. DNA of the CDR3: TGTGCCTGGAGTGGGGGCCCAGGGGGCGGCTATGGCTACACCTTC. It encodes CAWSGGPGGGYGYTF. Filled out from reference TRBV30 and TRBJ1-2, the complete variable domain reads SQTIHQWPATLVQPVGSPLSLECTVEGTSNPNLYWYRQAAGRGLQLLFYSVGIGQISSEVPQNLSASRPQDRQFILSSKKLLLSDSGFYLCAWSGGPGGGYGYTFGSGTRLTVV.

The chain has TRBV18 and TRBJ2-2; TRBD2 is a possible D gene (6 bases). Trimming removed 3 bases at V and 7 bases at J, with 15 bases between. From germline, CDR1 is KGHSH and CDR2 LQKENI. There are 15 residues in the CDR3. CDR3 protein: CASSPLPGDSGELFF. For the CDR3, the DNA is TGTGCCAGCTCACCCCTTCCGGGGGATAGCGGGGAGCTGTTTTTT. Full variable domain (rest looked up from reference TRBV18 and TRBJ2-2): NAGVMQNPRHLVRRRGQEARLRCSPMKGHSHVYWYRQLPEEGLKFMVYLQKENIIDESGMPKERFSAEFPKEGPSILRIQQVVRGDSAAYFCASSPLPGDSGELFFGEGSRLTVL.

The rearrangement links TRBV13 to TRBJ2-5, with 11 bases aligning to TRBD2. Germline-derived CDR1 and CDR2 are PRHDT and FYEKMQ (reference sequence). This CDR3 is built from 16 residues. V lost 3 bases, J lost 3 bases, and 6 bases stayed unmatched. The CDR3 DNA is TGTGCCAGCAGCTTTTTAGCGGGGGGGATAGAAGAGACCCAGTACTTC. Translated: CASSFLAGGIEETQYF.

The chain uses TRBV27 and TRBJ1-2; 7 bases match TRBD1. Germline CDR1 reads MNHEY; CDR2 reads SMNVEV (reference sequence). With V trimmed by 3 bases and J by 4 bases, 8 bases remained unmatched. This CDR3 is 15 amino acids long. The CDR3 here is CASSFSLGTAYGYTF. The CDR3 region has the DNA TGTGCCAGCAGTTTCTCTCTCGGGACAGCCTATGGCTACACCTTC.

The V and J genes are TRBV14 and TRBJ2-7; 10 bases fit TRBD2. The CDR3 totals 18 residues. Germline loops: CDR1 SGHDN, CDR2 FVKESK. After removal of 1 base from V and 6 bases from J, the junction contained 15 bases not matched to a gene. This CDR3 reads CASSQVGRRLAGEVEQYF. The CDR3 coding sequence is TGTGCCAGCAGCCAAGTGGGGAGGCGTCTAGCGGGAGAAGTCGAGCAGTACTTC.

The chain couples TRBV11-2 to TRBJ1-2; TRBD1 might be the D (6 bases). The V end was cut by 7 bases, the J end by 2 bases, with 17 bases between. Germline V gene data show CDR1 as SGHAT and CDR2 as FQNNGV. The CDR3 covers 15 residues. Here the CDR3 DNA reads TGTGCCAGCAACCCAGGACAGCCAGGAAACTATGGCTACACCTTC. Translated: CASNPGQPGNYGYTF.

The chain recombines TRBV5-4 with TRBJ1-1; weak D call: TRBD1 (5 bases). Looked up from germline, CDR1 is SGHNT and CDR2 is YYREEE (reference sequence). Between the trimmed V and J ends, which lost 0 bases and 5 bases, there was a span of 8 bases. The CDR3 runs 13 residues. CDR3 in amino acids: CASSLGGRTEAFF. The CDR3 DNA reads as TGTGCCAGCAGCTTGGGGGGGAGGACTGAAGCTTTCTTT.

Concerning this clone itself: The germline gene is not matched at one end of the junction; a read error may be the cause. The chain joins TRBV6-1 to TRBJ1-5; perhaps TRBD1 as D (5 bases). Germline assignment: CDR1 MNHNS and CDR2 SASEGT. The CDR3 totals 13 residues. The CDR3 protein is CASSEGGTQPKHF. The CDR3 nucleotides are TGTGCCAGCAGTGAGGGAGGGACTCAGCCCAAGCATTTT.

In this sample, this clone turned up a few times. The genes are TRBV30 and TRBJ1-1; 7 bases line up with TRBD1. Germline CDR1 is GTSNPN and CDR2 is SVGIG (reference sequence). This CDR3 is 13 amino acids long. Trimming at V came to 2 bases and at J to 4 bases, leaving 4 bases not matched to a gene. The CDR3 region is CAWSTGEGTEAFF. The CDR3 DNA sequence: TGTGCCTGGAGTACAGGGGAAGGCACTGAAGCTTTCTTT.

This sequence joins TRBV7-9 and TRBJ2-1, with D possibly TRBD1 on 5 matching bases. The CDR3 covers 15 residues. V was trimmed by 2 bases and J by 3 bases, leaving 11 bases between them. Germline CDR1 SEHNR, CDR2 FQNEAQ (reference sequence). DNA for the CDR3: TGTGCCAGCAGCTTAAAGACAGCTAACTACAATGAGCAGTTCTTC. This gives the protein CASSLKTANYNEQFF. The full variable domain, its missing parts supplied by reference TRBV7-9 and TRBJ2-1, is DTGVSQNPRHKITKRGQNVTFRCDPISEHNRLYWYRQTLGQGPEFLTYFQNEAQLEKSRLLSDRFSAERPKGSFSTLEIQRTEQGDSAMYLCASSLKTANYNEQFFGPGTRLTVL.

The chain combines TRBV15 with TRBJ2-1; 9 bases fit TRBD2. Germline CDR1 and CDR2: LNHNV and YYDKDF (reference sequence). This CDR3 spans 16 amino acids. V lost 6 bases to trimming and J lost 5 bases; unmatched junction nucleotides: 11. The CDR3 region has the DNA TGTGCCACCAGTCGATATAGCGGGAGTCCCAACAATGAGCAGTTCTTC. Its translation: CATSRYSGSPNNEQFF.